Included here is one TCR beta chain sequence, with context. This entry is derived from a study of blood T cell repertoires in COVID-19. In the study overall: The origin of the acute and convalescent COVID-19 samples was the United States, Italy and Spain. T cells, B-cell-depleted T cells, or PBMCs provided the cDNA or gDNA that served as material.

Under the authors' procedure: Estimates of nucleated cell counts were drawn from the amplification of reference gene primers. The assay was immunoSEQ multiplex PCR, and TCRdb's table has in-frame clones only and misses some. D and trimming were read from the DNA, whereas the V and J calls and clone size are those reported in that table. The sample holds about 80,000 clones, 75% to 85% seen once. Enrolled during active infection, Seattle patients were then followed longitudinally. The CDR3 totals 15 residues. After removal of 1 base from V and 4 bases from J, the junction contained 2 bases not matched to a gene. Germline CDR1 and CDR2: SGHKS and YYEKEE (reference sequence).

The source is a man in his fifties with COVID-19, enrolled during active disease. The rearrangement joins TRBV5-5 to TRBJ1-6; TRBD1 aligns across 7 bases. The specimen sequenced was peripheral blood. The CDR3 region is CASSLWDSYNSPLHF. The CDR3 DNA is TGTGCCAGCAGCTTGTGGGACAGTTATAATTCACCCCTCCACTTT.